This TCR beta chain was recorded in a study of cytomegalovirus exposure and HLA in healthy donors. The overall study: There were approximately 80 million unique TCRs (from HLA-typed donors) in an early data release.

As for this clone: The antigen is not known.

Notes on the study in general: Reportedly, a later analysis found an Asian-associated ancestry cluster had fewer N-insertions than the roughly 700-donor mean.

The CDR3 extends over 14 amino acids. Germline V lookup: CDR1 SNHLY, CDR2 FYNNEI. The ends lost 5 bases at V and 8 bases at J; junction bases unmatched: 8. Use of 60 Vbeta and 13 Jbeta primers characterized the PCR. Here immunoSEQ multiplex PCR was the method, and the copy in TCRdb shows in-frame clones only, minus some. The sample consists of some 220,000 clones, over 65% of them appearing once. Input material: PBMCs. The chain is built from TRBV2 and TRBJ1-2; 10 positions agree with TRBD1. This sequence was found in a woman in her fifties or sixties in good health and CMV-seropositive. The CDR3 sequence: CASSYTGTGEGYTF. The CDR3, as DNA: TGTGCCAGCAGTTACACCGGGACAGGGGAAGGCTACACCTTC.